The rows below give T cell receptor beta chains drawn from one sample of a study of blood T cell repertoires in COVID-19. Assay used: immunoSEQ multiplex PCR; TCRdb lists only in-frame clones, some missing. The sample holds about 190,000 clones, over 70% seen once. Material for sequencing was peripheral blood. These receptors originate from a man aged 60-69 years with acute or convalescent COVID-19. Both conserved end residues are part of each CDR3. The D gene is left open where the match is weak. The size of a clone is reported for some rows only, either as once, few or many, or as a class for expanded clones.

V	size	J	D	DNA	CDR3
TRBV11-2	NA	TRBJ1-6	NA	TGTGCCAGCAGCTTATCTCTGCGGGTCCCCTATTCACCCCTCCACTTT	CASSLSLRVPYSPLHF
TRBV9	NA	TRBJ1-4	NA	TGTGCCAGCAGCGTGGGACCTGGGACATCAACTAATGAAAAACTGTTTTTT	CASSVGPGTSTNEKLFF
TRBV11-2	NA	TRBJ1-6	NA	TGTGCCAGCAGCCCCGGACAGAGGAGGAACTCACCCCTCCACTTT	CASSPGQRRNSPLHF
TRBV5-5	NA	TRBJ2-7	NA	TGTGCCAGCAGCTTAGGGGGGGGTGGGGCCGAGCAGTACTTC	CASSLGGGGAEQYF
TRBV27	NA	TRBJ1-2	TRBD1	TGTGCCAGCAGTTCCGGACAGGTCTATGGCTACACCTTC	CASSSGQVYGYTF
TRBV6-6	once	TRBJ1-1	NA	TGTGCCAGCAGCTTCACAGGGATCGCTGAAGCTTTCTTT	CASSFTGIAEAFF
TRBV20-1	NA	TRBJ2-7	TRBD1	TGCAGTGCTACGGACAGGGTAGGGCAGTACTTC	CSATDRVGQYF
TRBV4-1	few	TRBJ1-2	NA	TGCGCCAGCAGACACCGGGACACCAAATCCGGCGGCTACACCTTC	CASRHRDTKSGGYTF
TRBV18	NA	TRBJ1-1	TRBD1	TGTGCCAGCTCACCACCGATGGGACAGATAAACACTGAAGCTTTCTTT	CASSPPMGQINTEAFF
TRBV5-1	NA	TRBJ2-3	TRBD2	TGCGCCAGCACCCGGACTAGCGGCACAGATACGCAGTATTTT	CASTRTSGTDTQYF
TRBV18	NA	TRBJ2-2	NA	TGTGCCAGCTCACCCTCCCGCGGCGGGGAGCTGTTTTTT	CASSPSRGGELFF
TRBV5-1	NA	TRBJ2-5	NA	TGCGCCAGTAGGCTAGCGCGGTACCAAGAGACCCAGTACTTC	CASRLARYQETQYF
TRBV5-1	NA	TRBJ2-1	TRBD2	TGCGCCAGCGGGCTAGCGGGGGGTAACAATGAGCAGTTCTTC	CASGLAGGNNEQFF
TRBV7-9	NA	TRBJ1-6	TRBD1	TGTGCCAGCAGCTTAGCGGGGACAGGGGGCGTTTCACCCCTCCACTTT	CASSLAGTGGVSPLHF
TRBV30	few	TRBJ2-1	NA	TGTGCCTGGAGTGTACTACTAGGGGGCAATGAGCAGTTCTTC	CAWSVLLGGNEQFF
TRBV5-1	NA	TRBJ1-1	NA	TGCGCCAGCAGCGCCCTTGTTTCAGGGAACACTGAAGCTTTCTTT	CASSALVSGNTEAFF
TRBV12-5	NA	TRBJ2-1	NA	TGTGCTAGTGGTTTGCCGTCGTATGAGCAGTTCTTC	CASGLPSYEQFF
TRBV2	NA	TRBJ2-5	TRBD1	TGTGCCAGCCGAGACAGGGCGGCGTGGACCCAGTACTTC	CASRDRAAWTQYF
TRBV11-1	NA	TRBJ2-2	NA	TGTGCCAGTAAGGCCGGGGGTTTCCCCGGGGAGCTGTTTTTT	CASKAGGFPGELFF
TRBV7-2	few	TRBJ2-5	NA	TGTGCCAGCAGCTTAGATGCCAGGGAGACCCAGTACTTC	CASSLDARETQYF
TRBV24-1	NA	TRBJ1-2	TRBD1	TGTGCCACCAGTGTCGGGACAGGGGGCGGCTACACCTTC	CATSVGTGGGYTF
TRBV5-6	NA	TRBJ1-2	TRBD1	TGTGCCAGCAGCTTAGGCAGGGGGGAAATGGACACCTTC	CASSLGRGEMDTF
TRBV5-5	NA	TRBJ1-3	NA	TGTGCCAGCAGCTTGTCGGCGCGGAACTCTGGAAACACCATATATTTT	CASSLSARNSGNTIYF
TRBV5-1	NA	TRBJ2-7	TRBD1	TGCGCCAGCAGCTTGGACTCCGGGACAGGGGGCGGCGAGCAGTACTTC	CASSLDSGTGGGEQYF
TRBV12-5	NA	TRBJ2-2	TRBD2	TGTGCTAGCTCGGGGGGGCCGGACACCGGGGAGCTGTTTTTT	CASSGGPDTGELFF
TRBV5-6	NA	TRBJ1-6	TRBD1	TGTGCCAGCAGCCTTACAGGGGGCCCGAGCTCCTATAATTCACCCCTCCACTTT	CASSLTGGPSSYNSPLHF
TRBV6-5	NA	TRBJ1-1	TRBD1	TGTGCCAGCACCAAATCAGGGGGCGCGTTAACTGAAGCTTTCTTT	CASTKSGGALTEAFF
TRBV12-5	NA	TRBJ1-4	NA	TGTGCTAGTGGTTTGGTACTTCAGGGAAGGCCCTTTATTAATGAAAAACTGTTTTTT	CASGLVLQGRPFINEKLFF
TRBV19	NA	TRBJ2-2	NA	TGTGCCAGTAGTATAGGGCAGGTGAGGGTTGCCGGGGAGCTGTTTTTT	CASSIGQVRVAGELFF
TRBV19	NA	TRBJ1-1	TRBD1	TGTGCCAGTAGTATTAGTGGGACAGGGAACACTGAAGCTTTCTTT	CASSISGTGNTEAFF
TRBV30	NA	TRBJ1-5	NA	TGTGCCTGGAGTGTCGCAGGGGCGAATAGCAATCAGCCCCAGCATTTT	CAWSVAGANSNQPQHF
TRBV5-6	once	TRBJ2-1	TRBD1	TGTGCCAGCAGCTTCGTAAACAGGGGGCTCTACAATGAGCAGTTCTTC	CASSFVNRGLYNEQFF
TRBV5-1	NA	TRBJ2-7	NA	TGCGCCAGCAGCTGGGGAACAGGATACGAGCAGTACTTC	CASSWGTGYEQYF
TRBV3-1/TRBV3-2	NA	TRBJ1-2	NA	TGTGCCAGCAGCCCTAGTCGGAGGTCGTATGGCTACACCTTC	CASSPSRRSYGYTF
TRBV5-1	NA	TRBJ2-5	TRBD2	TGCGCCAGCAGCATATTAGCGGGGGGGCCTGGGGAGACCCAGTACTTC	CASSILAGGPGETQYF
TRBV7-9	NA	TRBJ1-5	NA	TGTGCCAGCAGCTCGACCGGGTTGAGCAATCAGCCCCAGCATTTT	CASSSTGLSNQPQHF
TRBV7-9	NA	TRBJ2-1	TRBD2	TGTGCCAGCAGCTTCACCGGGACTAGCGGGGGTGTGCAGTTCTTC	CASSFTGTSGGVQFF
TRBV9	NA	TRBJ2-5	NA	TGTGCCAGCAGCGGAGGACCGGGAATGGAGACCCAGTACTTC	CASSGGPGMETQYF
TRBV30	NA	TRBJ2-7	NA	TGTGCCTGGAGTGCTGCTAGCTACGAGCAGTACTTC	CAWSAASYEQYF
TRBV19	NA	TRBJ1-1	NA	TGTGCCAGTAGTAGCTGGACGTCGCGGGGCACTGAAGCTTTCTTT	CASSSWTSRGTEAFF
TRBV19	NA	TRBJ1-5	NA	TGTGCCAGTAGTCCGGCTACGGGAACGCGGCCCCAGCATTTT	CASSPATGTRPQHF
TRBV24-1	NA	TRBJ2-2	NA	TGTGCCACCAGTGATTTGGGCCGGGGTGACACCGGGGAGCTGTTTTTT	CATSDLGRGDTGELFF
TRBV24-1	NA	TRBJ2-1	TRBD1	TGTGCCACCAGTGATGGTGGGGGACAGGGTGAGGATGAGCAGTTCTTC	CATSDGGGQGEDEQFF
TRBV7-9	once	TRBJ2-1	NA	TGTGCCTCAAACTACGAGGCTGGAGTCAATGAGCAGTTCTTC	CASNYEAGVNEQFF
TRBV6-6	NA	TRBJ2-3	NA	TGTGCCAGCAGTCCTAAAACGACTAGATGGGACTCCATCACAGATACGCAGTATTTT	CASSPKTTRWDSITDTQYF
TRBV5-1	NA	TRBJ1-5	NA	TGCGCCAGCAGCTTGGGAACCGGTCAGCCCCAGCATTTT	CASSLGTGQPQHF
TRBV24-1	once	TRBJ1-5	NA	TGTGCCACCAGTGATTGCCGAGGGTGGGAGCTAATTGACTATAGCAATCAGCCCCAGCATTTT	CATSDCRGWELIDYSNQPQHF
TRBV11-2	NA	TRBJ1-5	NA	TGTGCCAGCAGCTTAGACTTGCGGCAGCCCCAGCATTTT	CASSLDLRQPQHF
TRBV6-6	NA	TRBJ1-3	TRBD1	TGTGCCAGCCGGCAGTGGGACAGGGGATACACCATATATTTT	CASRQWDRGYTIYF
TRBV6-2/TRBV6-3	NA	TRBJ1-2	NA	TGTGCCAGCAGTTACTCGGGGGCTGGCTACACCTTC	CASSYSGAGYTF
TRBV6-5	once	TRBJ1-2	NA	TGTGCCAGCAGAGCGGAGGGCTACACCTTC	CASRAEGYTF